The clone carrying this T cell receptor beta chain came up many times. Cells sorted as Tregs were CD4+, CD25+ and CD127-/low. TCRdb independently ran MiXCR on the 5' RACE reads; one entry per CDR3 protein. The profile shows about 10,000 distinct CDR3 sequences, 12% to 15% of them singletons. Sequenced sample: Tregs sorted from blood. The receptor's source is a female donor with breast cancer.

The CDR3 sequence: CASSPNTGTKTQYF. The CDR3 DNA reads TGTGCCAGCAGTCCAAACACGGGGACAAAGACCCAGTACTTC. The chain recombines TRBV12-3 or TRBV12-4 with TRBJ2-5; possibly TRBD1 for D (6 bases). With 5 bases removed from V and 6 bases from J, the gap between germline ends came to 16 bases. The CDR3 length is 14 residues.